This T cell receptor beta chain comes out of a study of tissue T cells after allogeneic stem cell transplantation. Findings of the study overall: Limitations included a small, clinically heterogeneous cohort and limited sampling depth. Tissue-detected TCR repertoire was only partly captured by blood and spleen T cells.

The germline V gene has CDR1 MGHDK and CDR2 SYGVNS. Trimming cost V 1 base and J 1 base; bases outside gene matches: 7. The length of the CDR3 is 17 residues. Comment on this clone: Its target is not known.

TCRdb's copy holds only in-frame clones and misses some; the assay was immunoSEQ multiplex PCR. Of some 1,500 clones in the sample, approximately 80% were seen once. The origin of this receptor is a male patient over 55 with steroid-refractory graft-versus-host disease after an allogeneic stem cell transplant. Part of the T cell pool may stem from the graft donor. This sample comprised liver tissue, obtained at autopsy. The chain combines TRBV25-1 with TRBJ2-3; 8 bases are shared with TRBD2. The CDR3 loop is CASSELISGERTDTQYF. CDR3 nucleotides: TGTGCCAGCAGTGAATTGATTAGCGGGGAGCGCACAGATACGCAGTATTTT.